The source of this T cell receptor (beta chain) is a study of blood T cell repertoires in COVID-19. The data were produced by immunoSEQ multiplex PCR, yet TCRdb's version contains in-frame clones alone and is incomplete. Here the sample spans 180,000 or so clones, 86% being singletons. CDR1 and CDR2 (germline): SGHRS, YFSETQ. Germline trimming cut 5 bases from V and 6 bases from J; bases unmatched to any gene: 5. The CDR3 is 15 residues long. The V call is TRBV5-1, the J call TRBJ2-2; TRBD1 agrees at 12 bases. The receptor was isolated from a man aged 60 to 75 with acute or convalescent COVID-19. Sequencing input: peripheral blood. CDR3 residues: CASRSGTGGSGELFF. CDR3 nucleotides: TGCGCCAGCAGGTCCGGGACAGGGGGCTCCGGGGAGCTGTTTTTT. The entire variable domain, with the rest obtained from reference TRBV5-1 and TRBJ2-2, is as follows: KAGVTQTPRYLIKTRGQQVTLSCSPISGHRSVSWYQQTPGQGLQFLFEYFSETQRNKGNFPGRFSGRQFSNSRSEMNVSTLELGDSALYLCASRSGTGGSGELFFGEGSRLTVL.